The 17 T cell receptor beta chains presented below share a single source sample, sequenced in a study of shared T cell receptors in the human thymus. Sequencing used immunoSEQ multiplex PCR; TCRdb keeps in-frame clones, though not all of them. The sample includes some 760,000 clones, roughly 88% of them seen just once. This same sample was also taken into another study, of human thymus T cells.

The sequenced sample consisted of thymocytes. Receptors originate from a girl in the first two years of life with a congenital heart defect.

The chain carries TRBV7-2 and TRBJ2-5, with D hard to call. Per germline, CDR1 SGHTA and CDR2 FQGNSA. V gave up 5 bases and J gave up 2 bases, with 12 bases separating them. This CDR3 region has 14 residues. The CDR3 DNA sequence: TGTGCCAGCAGCCGCTTCAGCGAACAAGAGACCCAGTACTTC. The encoded protein is CASSRFSEQETQYF.

V is TRBV4-1 and J is TRBJ1-5; 7 nucleotides match TRBD1. The CDR3 has 15 amino acids. The junction had 5 bases not matched to a gene; V was cut back by 3 bases and J by 3 bases. Germline V gene data show CDR1 as MGHRA and CDR2 as YSYEKL. CDR3 nucleotides: TGCGCCAGCAGCCAGGCCGACAGGGACAATCAGCCCCAGCATTTT. Protein product: CASSQADRDNQPQHF.

The sample holds one count of this clone. The chain carries TRBV21-1 and TRBJ2-7; the table's TRBD2 call for D was not verified on the DNA. TRBV21-1 corresponds to a pseudogene. The CDR3 has 16 residues. Here the CDR3 reads CASSKAHGTASYEQYF. CDR3 sequence (DNA): TGTGCCAGCAGCAAAGCACACGGGACTGCCTCCTACGAGCAGTACTTC.

This chain uses TRBV2 with TRBJ1-5, with D uncertain. Germline values: CDR1 SNHLY, CDR2 FYNNEI. V lost 6 bases and J lost 5, with 11 bases in between. This CDR3 has 13 residues. CDR3 sequence reads: CASRHRIDQPQHF. DNA of the CDR3: TGTGCCAGCAGGCACAGAATAGATCAGCCCCAGCATTTT.

The chain has TRBV16 and TRBJ2-5; D is perhaps TRBD1 (6 bases). Germline V lookup: CDR1 KGHSY, CDR2 FQNENV. The CDR3 length is 15 residues. The V and J ends lost 0 bases and 3 bases respectively, with 11 bases between them. CDR3 protein: CASSQSNRVEETQYF. CDR3 sequence (DNA): TGTGCCAGCAGCCAATCGAACAGGGTAGAAGAGACCCAGTACTTC.

The V call is TRBV27, the J call TRBJ2-5; maybe TRBD2 (6 bases). V dropped 8 bases and J dropped 0 bases, with 7 bases sitting between them. The germline gives CDR1 MNHEY, CDR2 SMNVEV (reference sequence). The CDR3 loop spans 12 amino acids. The CDR3 is CASGRYQETQYF. The CDR3 DNA follows: TGTGCCAGCGGGAGGTACCAAGAGACCCAGTACTTC.

This clone has just a few counts. The gene calls are TRBV18 and TRBJ2-7; 7 bases are a match to TRBD1. This CDR3 region has 15 residues. V gave up 4 bases and J gave up 2 bases; unmatched junction bases: 8. Germline V gene lookup returns CDR1 KGHSH and CDR2 LQKENI. CDR3 in DNA: TGTGCCAGCTCACGGGAACAGGGGCGGCCCTACGAGCAGTACTTC. Residues: CASSREQGRPYEQYF.

The chain recombines TRBV5-4 with TRBJ2-3; unclear D gene. CDR1 and CDR2 (germline): SGHNT, YYREEE (reference sequence). V lost 2 bases to trimming and J lost 1 base, with 8 bases between them. The CDR3 totals 14 residues. The CDR3 reads CASSFFRGTDTQYF. The CDR3 DNA sequence: TGTGCCAGCAGCTTTTTTCGGGGCACAGATACGCAGTATTTT.

This chain joins TRBV11-2 and TRBJ1-1; 10 nucleotides agree with TRBD1. This CDR3 region has 18 residues. The V segment lost 4 bases and the J segment 3 bases; nucleotides outside the gene matches: 14. Germline loops: CDR1 SGHAT, CDR2 FQNNGV. The CDR3 loop is CASSSRTGTGDEDTEAFF. CDR3 sequence (DNA): TGTGCCAGCAGCTCACGGACCGGGACAGGGGATGAGGACACTGAAGCTTTCTTT.

The chain links TRBV10-2 to TRBJ2-2, with 7 positions matching TRBD1. J gave up 2 bases and V 10 bases, and 7 bases lay outside the gene matches. Germline CDR1 and CDR2: WSHSY and SAAADI. This CDR3 is built from 14 residues. CDR3 amino acids: CATRGQTNTGELFF. The CDR3 DNA is TGCGCCACCCGGGGACAGACAAACACCGGGGAGCTGTTTTTT.

This clone was seen just once. The V and J genes are TRBV4-1 and TRBJ1-2, with a tentative D call TRBD1 (6 bases). V lost 3 bases to trimming and J lost 8 bases, with 22 bases between them. Looked up from germline, CDR1 is MGHRA and CDR2 is YSYEKL. The CDR3 runs to 16 residues. The CDR3 DNA reads as TGCGCCAGCAGCCAGTTACTTGAGGGGGAGGGAGAGGGCTACACCTTC. This gives the protein CASSQLLEGEGEGYTF.

Note on this clone: The same CDR3 arises from other DNA sequences in this sample as well. The gene calls are TRBV4-1 and TRBJ1-2, with 7 bases lining up with TRBD1. This CDR3 region has 20 residues. Germline V gene sequence: CDR1 MGHRA, CDR2 YSYEKL. With 0 bases clipped from V and 3 bases from J, the junction kept 19 bases outside the gene matches. The CDR3 is CASSQDLREGATNKDYGYTF. For the CDR3, the DNA is TGCGCCAGCAGCCAAGATCTCCGGGAGGGGGCGACGAATAAGGACTATGGCTACACCTTC.

In this sample, this clone turned up once. The chain employs TRBV15 and TRBJ2-5; 7 nucleotides agree with TRBD2. Unmatched junction bases numbered 17, after V lost 1 base and J lost 3 bases. The CDR3 length is 19 residues. Germline V gene data show CDR1 as LNHNV and CDR2 as YYDKDF (reference sequence). Here the CDR3 reads CATSRGGGWGLAAEETQYF. The CDR3 bases are TGTGCCACCAGCAGAGGGGGGGGTTGGGGTCTGGCCGCCGAAGAGACCCAGTACTTC.

The chain links TRBV19 to TRBJ1-2; 10 bases align to TRBD1. The CDR3 has 18 amino acids. The J segment lost 6 bases and the V segment lost 6 bases, leaving 19 bases of the junction unmatched. Germline V gives CDR1 LNHDA, CDR2 SQIVND (reference sequence). CDR3 coding DNA: TGTGCCAGTAGCCAATCCCCTGGACAGGGGGAGCATGGAGATGGCTACACCTTC. It encodes CASSQSPGQGEHGDGYTF.

This clone was observed once. V is TRBV27 and J is TRBJ2-3, with 10 bases that match TRBD2. Germline assignment: CDR1 MNHEY and CDR2 SMNVEV (reference sequence). The CDR3 loop spans 16 amino acids. The V segment lost 6 bases and the J segment 6 bases; nucleotides outside the gene matches: 12. The CDR3 DNA reads as TGTGCCAGCAGAAAAAGCGGGGGGGCCGAGGCGGATACGCAGTATTTT. It codes for CASRKSGGAEADTQYF.

This sequence joins TRBV11-2 and TRBJ2-5; D is perhaps TRBD2 (6 bases). The CDR3 length is 13 residues. V lost 6 bases to trimming and J lost 2 bases, with 10 bases between them. Germline CDR1 and CDR2: SGHAT and FQNNGV. The CDR3 bases are TGTGCCAGCAGGGAGGGGCTACAAGAGACCCAGTACTTC. This encodes CASREGLQETQYF.

The V and J genes are TRBV4-3 and TRBJ2-7; perhaps TRBD1 as D (6 bases). The CDR3 is 16 amino acids. Between the trimmed V and J ends, which lost 3 bases and 0 bases, there was a span of 15 bases. Germline lookup yields CDR1 LGHNA and CDR2 YSLEER. CDR3 bases: TGCGCCAGCAGCCAGTCAACAGGGCGGTACTCCTACGAGCAGTACTTC. It encodes CASSQSTGRYSYEQYF.